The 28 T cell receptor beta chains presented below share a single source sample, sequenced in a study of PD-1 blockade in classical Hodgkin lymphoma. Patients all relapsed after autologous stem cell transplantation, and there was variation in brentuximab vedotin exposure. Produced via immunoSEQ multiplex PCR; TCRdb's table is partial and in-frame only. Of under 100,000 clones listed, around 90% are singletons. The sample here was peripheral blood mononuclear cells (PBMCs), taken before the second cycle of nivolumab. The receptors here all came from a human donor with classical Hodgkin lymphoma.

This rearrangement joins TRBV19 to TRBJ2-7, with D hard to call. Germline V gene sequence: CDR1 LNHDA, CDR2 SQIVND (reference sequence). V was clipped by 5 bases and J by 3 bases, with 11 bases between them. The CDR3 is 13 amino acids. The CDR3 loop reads CASSVDARYEQYF. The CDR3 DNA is TGTGCCAGTAGTGTCGACGCTCGCTACGAGCAGTACTTC.

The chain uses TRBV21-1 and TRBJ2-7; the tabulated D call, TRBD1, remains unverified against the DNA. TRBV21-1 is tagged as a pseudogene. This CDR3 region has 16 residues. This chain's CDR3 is CASSKDGTGASYEQYF. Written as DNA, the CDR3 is TGTGCCAGCAGCAAGGACGGGACAGGGGCTTCCTACGAGCAGTACTTC.

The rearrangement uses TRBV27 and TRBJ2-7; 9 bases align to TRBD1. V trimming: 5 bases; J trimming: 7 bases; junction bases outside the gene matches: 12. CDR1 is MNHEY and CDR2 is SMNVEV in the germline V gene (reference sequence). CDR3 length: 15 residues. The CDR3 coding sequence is TGTGCCAGCAGTAGGCCCGGGACAGGGCCATGGGAGCAGTACTTC. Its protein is CASSRPGTGPWEQYF.

CDR3 amino acids: CASSLPTGAGVSLGELFF. CDR3 in DNA: TGCGCCAGCAGCTTGCCCACCGGGGCGGGAGTAAGTCTCGGGGAGCTGTTTTTT. The chain has TRBV5-1 and TRBJ2-2; 7 bases align to TRBD2. Germline V gene data show CDR1 as SGHRS and CDR2 as YFSETQ. Trimming removed 1 base from V and 7 bases from J; junction bases left unmatched: 16. This CDR3 region has 18 residues.

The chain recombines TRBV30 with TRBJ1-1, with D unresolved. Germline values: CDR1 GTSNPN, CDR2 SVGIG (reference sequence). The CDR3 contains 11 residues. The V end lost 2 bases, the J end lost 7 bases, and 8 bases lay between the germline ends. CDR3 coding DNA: TGTGCCTGGAGTATAGGTGGTGAAGCTTTCTTT. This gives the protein CAWSIGGEAFF.

The CDR3 DNA reads TGCGCCAGCAGCAGGTCAAATCGGGGCCTTAGCACAGATACGCAGTATTTT. Translating gives CASSRSNRGLSTDTQYF. The chain couples TRBV5-1 to TRBJ2-3; possibly TRBD1 or TRBD2 for D (5 bases each). Germline assignment: CDR1 SGHRS and CDR2 YFSETQ. Trimming took off 4 bases at V and 0 bases at J, with 18 bases between the two ends. The CDR3 is 17 residues long.

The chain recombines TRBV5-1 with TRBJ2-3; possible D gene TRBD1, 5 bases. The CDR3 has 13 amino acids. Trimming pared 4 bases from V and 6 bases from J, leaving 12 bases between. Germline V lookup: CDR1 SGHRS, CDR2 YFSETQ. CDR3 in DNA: TGCGCCAGCAGCCTCAGGGCTGTGGATACGCAGTATTTT. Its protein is CASSLRAVDTQYF.

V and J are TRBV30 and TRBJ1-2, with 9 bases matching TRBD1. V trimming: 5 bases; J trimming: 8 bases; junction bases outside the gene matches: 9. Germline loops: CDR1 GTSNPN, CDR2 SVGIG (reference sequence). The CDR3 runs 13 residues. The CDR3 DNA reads TGTGCCTGGTCCCCCGGGACAGGGATAGGCTACACCTTC. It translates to CAWSPGTGIGYTF.

The CDR3 DNA reads as TGTGCCAGCGGCCGCGGGGGAAGCACAGATACGCAGTATTTT. Its protein is CASGRGGSTDTQYF. V and J are TRBV27 and TRBJ2-3; 7 bases fit TRBD2. With 8 bases clipped from V and 0 bases from J, the junction kept 5 bases outside the gene matches. The CDR3 covers 14 residues. Germline V lookup: CDR1 MNHEY, CDR2 SMNVEV (reference sequence).

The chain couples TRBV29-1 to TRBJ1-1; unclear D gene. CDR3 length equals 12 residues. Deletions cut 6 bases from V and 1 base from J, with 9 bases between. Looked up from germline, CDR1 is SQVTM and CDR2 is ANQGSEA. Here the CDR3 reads CSVDLENTEAFF. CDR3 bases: TGCAGCGTCGACTTAGAGAACACTGAAGCTTTCTTT.

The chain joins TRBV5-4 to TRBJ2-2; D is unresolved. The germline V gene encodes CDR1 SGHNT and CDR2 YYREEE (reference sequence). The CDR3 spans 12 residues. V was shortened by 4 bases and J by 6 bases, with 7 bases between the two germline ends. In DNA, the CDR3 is TGTGCCAGCAGCCTCCCGGCCGGGGAGCTGTTTTTT. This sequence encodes CASSLPAGELFF.

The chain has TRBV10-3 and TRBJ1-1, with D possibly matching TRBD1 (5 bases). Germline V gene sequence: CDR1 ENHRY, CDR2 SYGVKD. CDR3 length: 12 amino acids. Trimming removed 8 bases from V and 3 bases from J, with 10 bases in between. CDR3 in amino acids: CAIGRGDTEAFF. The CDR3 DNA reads TGTGCCATCGGTAGAGGGGACACTGAAGCTTTCTTT.

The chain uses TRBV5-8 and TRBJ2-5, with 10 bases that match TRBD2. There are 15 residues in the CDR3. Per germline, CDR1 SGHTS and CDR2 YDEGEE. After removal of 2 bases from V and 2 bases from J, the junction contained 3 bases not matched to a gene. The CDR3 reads CASSFSGRTQETQYF. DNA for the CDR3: TGTGCCAGCAGCTTTAGCGGGAGGACTCAAGAGACCCAGTACTTC. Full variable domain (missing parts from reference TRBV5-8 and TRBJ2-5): EAGVTQSPTHLIKTRGQQATLRCSPISGHTSVYWYQQALGLGLQFLLWYDEGEERNRGNFPPRFSGRQFPNYSSELNVNALELEDSALYLCASSFSGRTQETQYFGPGTRLLVL.

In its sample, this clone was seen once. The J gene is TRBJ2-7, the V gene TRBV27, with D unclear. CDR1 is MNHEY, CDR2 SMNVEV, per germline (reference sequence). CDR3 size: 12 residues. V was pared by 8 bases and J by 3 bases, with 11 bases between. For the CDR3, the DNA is TGTGCCAGCCGGTCCTCTTTCTACGAGCAGTACTTC. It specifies CASRSSFYEQYF.

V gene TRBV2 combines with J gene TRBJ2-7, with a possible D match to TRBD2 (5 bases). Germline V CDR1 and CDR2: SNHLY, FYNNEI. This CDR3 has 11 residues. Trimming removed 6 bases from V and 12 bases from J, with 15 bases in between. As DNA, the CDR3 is TGTGCCAGCAGCCGGTCCGGGGTCGGGTACTTC. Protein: CASSRSGVGYF.

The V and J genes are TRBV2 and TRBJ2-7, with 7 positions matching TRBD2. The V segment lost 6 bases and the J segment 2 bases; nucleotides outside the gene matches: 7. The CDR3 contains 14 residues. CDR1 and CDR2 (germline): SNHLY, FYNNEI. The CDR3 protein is CASSASGWTYEQYF. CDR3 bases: TGTGCCAGCAGCGCTAGCGGTTGGACCTACGAGCAGTACTTC.

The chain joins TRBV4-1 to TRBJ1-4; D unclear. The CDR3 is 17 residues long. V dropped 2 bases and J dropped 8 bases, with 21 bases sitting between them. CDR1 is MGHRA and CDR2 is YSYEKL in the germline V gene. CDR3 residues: CASSQSPAETLWEKLFF. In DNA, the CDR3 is TGCGCCAGCAGCCAATCTCCTGCAGAAACCTTGTGGGAAAAACTGTTTTTT.

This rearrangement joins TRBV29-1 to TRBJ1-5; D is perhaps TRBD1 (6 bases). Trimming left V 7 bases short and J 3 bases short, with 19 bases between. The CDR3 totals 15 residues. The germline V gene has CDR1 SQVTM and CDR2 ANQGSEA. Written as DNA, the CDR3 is TGCAGCGCCATTGAGGGACAATCACTCAATCAGCCCCAGCATTTT. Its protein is CSAIEGQSLNQPQHF.

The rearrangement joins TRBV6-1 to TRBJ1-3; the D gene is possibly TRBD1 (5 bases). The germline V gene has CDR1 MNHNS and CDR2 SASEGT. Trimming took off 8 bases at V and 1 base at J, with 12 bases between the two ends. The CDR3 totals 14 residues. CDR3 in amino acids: CASEMGGSGNTIYF. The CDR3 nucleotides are TGTGCCAGCGAGATGGGGGGATCTGGAAACACCATATATTTT.

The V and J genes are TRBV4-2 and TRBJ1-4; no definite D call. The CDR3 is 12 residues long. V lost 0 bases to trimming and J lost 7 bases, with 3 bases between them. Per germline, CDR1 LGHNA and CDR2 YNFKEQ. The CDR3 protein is CASSQDAEKLFF. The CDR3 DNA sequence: TGTGCCAGCAGCCAAGATGCTGAAAAACTGTTTTTT.

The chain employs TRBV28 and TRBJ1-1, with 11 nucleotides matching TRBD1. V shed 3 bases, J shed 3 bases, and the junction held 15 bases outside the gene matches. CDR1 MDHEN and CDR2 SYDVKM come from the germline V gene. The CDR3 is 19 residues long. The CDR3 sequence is CASSFPPPGQGVWHTEAFF. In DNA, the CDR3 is TGTGCCAGCAGTTTTCCCCCGCCGGGACAGGGGGTATGGCACACTGAAGCTTTCTTT.

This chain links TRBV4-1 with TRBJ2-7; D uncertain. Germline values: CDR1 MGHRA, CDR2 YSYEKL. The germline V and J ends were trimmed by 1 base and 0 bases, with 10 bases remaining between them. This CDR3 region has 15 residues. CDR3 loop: CASSQVPGYSYEQYF. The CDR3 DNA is TGCGCCAGCAGCCAAGTTCCGGGCTACTCCTACGAGCAGTACTTC.

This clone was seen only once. This CDR3 is CASLTGSLTGELFF. The CDR3, as DNA: TGTGCCAGCCTAACCGGATCCCTCACCGGGGAGCTGTTTTTT. The rearrangement links TRBV2 to TRBJ2-2; D is unclear. There are 14 residues in the CDR3. Germline V gene data show CDR1 as SNHLY and CDR2 as FYNNEI. The ends were cut back, 8 bases at V and 4 bases at J, with 14 bases in the middle.

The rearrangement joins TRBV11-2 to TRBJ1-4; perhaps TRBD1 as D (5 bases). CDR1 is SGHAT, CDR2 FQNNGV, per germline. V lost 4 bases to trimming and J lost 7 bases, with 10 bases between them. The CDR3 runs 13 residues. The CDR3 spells CASSWGGFEKLFF. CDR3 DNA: TGTGCCAGCAGCTGGGGGGGTTTTGAAAAACTGTTTTTT.

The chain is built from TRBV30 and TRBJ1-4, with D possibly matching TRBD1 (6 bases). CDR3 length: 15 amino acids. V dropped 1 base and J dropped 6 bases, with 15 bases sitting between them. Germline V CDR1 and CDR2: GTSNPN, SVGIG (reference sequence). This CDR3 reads CAWSADRRPDEKLFF. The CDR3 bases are TGTGCCTGGAGTGCCGACAGGCGCCCAGATGAAAAACTGTTTTTT.

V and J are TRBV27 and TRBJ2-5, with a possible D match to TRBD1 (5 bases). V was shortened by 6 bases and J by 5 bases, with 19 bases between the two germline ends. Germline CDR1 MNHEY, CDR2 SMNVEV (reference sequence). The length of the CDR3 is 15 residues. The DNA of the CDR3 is TGTGCCAGCAGCCCCTTGGGGCATGTTAGGGAGACCCAGTACTTC. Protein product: CASSPLGHVRETQYF.

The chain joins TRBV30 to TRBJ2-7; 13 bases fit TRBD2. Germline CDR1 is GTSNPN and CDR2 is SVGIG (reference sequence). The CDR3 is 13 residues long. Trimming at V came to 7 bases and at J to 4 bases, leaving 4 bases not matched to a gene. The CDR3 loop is CASSTSGGYEQYF. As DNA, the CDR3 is TGTGCCTCTTCGACTAGCGGGGGGTACGAGCAGTACTTC.

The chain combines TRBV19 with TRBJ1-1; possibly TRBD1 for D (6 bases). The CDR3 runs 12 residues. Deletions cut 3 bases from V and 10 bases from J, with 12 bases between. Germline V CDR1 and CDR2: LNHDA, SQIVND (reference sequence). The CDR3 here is CASSMGGRGAFF. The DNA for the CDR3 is TGTGCCAGTAGTATGGGGGGGCGCGGAGCTTTCTTT. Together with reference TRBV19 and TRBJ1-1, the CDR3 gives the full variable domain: DGGITQSPKYLFRKEGQNVTLSCEQNLNHDAMYWYRQDPGQGLRLIYYSQIVNDFQKGDIAEGYSVSREKKESFPLTVTSAQKNPTAFYLCASSMGGRGAFFGQGTRLTVV.